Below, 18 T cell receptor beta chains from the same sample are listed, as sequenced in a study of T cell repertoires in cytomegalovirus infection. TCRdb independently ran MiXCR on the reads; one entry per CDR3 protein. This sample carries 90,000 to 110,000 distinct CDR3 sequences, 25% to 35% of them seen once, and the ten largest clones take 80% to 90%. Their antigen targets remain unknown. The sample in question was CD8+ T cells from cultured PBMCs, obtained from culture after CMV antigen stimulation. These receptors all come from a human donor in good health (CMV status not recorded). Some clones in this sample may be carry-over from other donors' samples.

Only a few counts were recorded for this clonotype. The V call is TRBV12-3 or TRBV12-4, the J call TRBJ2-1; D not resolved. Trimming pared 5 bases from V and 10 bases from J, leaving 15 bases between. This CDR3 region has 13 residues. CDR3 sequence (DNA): TGTGCCAGCAGTCACTCCAACCTGAGAGAGCAGTTCTTC. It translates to CASSHSNLREQFF.

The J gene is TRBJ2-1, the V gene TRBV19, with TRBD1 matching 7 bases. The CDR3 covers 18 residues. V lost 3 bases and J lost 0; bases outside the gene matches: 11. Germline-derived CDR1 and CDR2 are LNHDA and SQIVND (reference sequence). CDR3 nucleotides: TGTGCCAGTAGTATCCGGACAGGTCCCCTGAGCTCCTACAATGAGCAGTTCTTC. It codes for CASSIRTGPLSSYNEQFF.

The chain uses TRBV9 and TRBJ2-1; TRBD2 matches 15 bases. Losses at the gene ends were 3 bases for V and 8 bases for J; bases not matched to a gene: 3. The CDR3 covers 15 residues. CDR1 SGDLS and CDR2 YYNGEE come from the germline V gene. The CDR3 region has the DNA TGTGCCAGCAGCGATGGACTAGCGGGAGGGGATGAGCAGTTCTTC. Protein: CASSDGLAGGDEQFF.

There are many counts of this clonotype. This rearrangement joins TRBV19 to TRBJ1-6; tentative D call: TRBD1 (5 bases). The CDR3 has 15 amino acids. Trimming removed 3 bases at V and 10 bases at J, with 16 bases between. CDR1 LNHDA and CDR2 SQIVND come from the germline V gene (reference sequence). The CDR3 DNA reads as TGTGCCAGTAGTATGGAGACAGCCATAGTCTCACCCCTCCACTTT. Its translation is CASSMETAIVSPLHF.

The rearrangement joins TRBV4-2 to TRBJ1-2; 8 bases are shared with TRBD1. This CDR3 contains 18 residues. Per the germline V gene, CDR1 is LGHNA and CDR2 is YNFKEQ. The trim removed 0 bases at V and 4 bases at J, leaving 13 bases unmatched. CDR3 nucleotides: TGTGCCAGCAGCCAAGATGGGGCACAGACAGGGGCCCTCTATGGCTACACCTTC. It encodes CASSQDGAQTGALYGYTF.

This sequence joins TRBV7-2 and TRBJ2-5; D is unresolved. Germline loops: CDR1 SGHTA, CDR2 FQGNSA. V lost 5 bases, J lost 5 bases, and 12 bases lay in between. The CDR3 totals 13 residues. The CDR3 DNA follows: TGTGCCAGCAGCAACACAGTTTGGGAGACCCAGTACTTC. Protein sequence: CASSNTVWETQYF.

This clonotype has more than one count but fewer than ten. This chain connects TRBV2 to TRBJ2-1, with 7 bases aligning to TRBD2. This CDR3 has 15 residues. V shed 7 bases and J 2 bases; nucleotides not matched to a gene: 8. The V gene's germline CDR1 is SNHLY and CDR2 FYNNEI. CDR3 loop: CASIPASGPYNEQFF. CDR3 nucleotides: TGTGCCAGCATACCCGCTAGCGGCCCCTACAATGAGCAGTTCTTC.

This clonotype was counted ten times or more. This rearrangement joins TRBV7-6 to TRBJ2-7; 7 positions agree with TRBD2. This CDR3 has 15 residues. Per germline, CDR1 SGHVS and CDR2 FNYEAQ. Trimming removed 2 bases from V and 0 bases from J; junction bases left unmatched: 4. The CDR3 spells CASSLIGGGSYEQYF. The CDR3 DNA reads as TGTGCCAGCAGCTTAATTGGCGGGGGCTCCTACGAGCAGTACTTC.

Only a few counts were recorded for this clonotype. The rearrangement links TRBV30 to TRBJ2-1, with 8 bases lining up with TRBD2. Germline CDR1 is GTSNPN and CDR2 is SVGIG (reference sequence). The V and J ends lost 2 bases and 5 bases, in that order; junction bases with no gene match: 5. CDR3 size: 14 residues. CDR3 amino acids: CAWSSQRGNNEQFF. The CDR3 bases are TGTGCCTGGAGTTCTCAGCGGGGGAACAATGAGCAGTTCTTC.

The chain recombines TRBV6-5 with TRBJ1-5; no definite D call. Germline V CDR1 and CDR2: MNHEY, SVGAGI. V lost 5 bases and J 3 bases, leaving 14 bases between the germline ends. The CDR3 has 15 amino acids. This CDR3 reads CASSHTESYNQPQHF. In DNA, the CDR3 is TGTGCCAGCAGTCACACCGAGTCCTACAATCAGCCCCAGCATTTT.

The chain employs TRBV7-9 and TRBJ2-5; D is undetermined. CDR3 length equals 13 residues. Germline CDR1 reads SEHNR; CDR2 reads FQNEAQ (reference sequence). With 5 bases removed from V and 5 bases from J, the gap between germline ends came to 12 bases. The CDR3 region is CASSPVPGETQYF. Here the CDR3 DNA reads TGTGCCAGCAGCCCCGTCCCTGGGGAGACCCAGTACTTC.

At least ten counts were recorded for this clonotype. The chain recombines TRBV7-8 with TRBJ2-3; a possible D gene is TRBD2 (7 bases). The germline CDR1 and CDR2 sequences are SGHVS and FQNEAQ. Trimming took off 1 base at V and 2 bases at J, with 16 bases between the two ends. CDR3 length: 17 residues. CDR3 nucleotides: TGTGCCAGCAGCTTAGTGGTAGGGGGGGGGGACACAGATACGCAGTATTTT. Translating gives CASSLVVGGGDTDTQYF.

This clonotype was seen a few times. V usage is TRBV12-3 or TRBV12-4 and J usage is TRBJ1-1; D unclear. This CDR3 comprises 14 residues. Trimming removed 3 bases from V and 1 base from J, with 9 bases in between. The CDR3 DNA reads TGTGCCAGCAGTTTGTTAGGAAAGAACACTGAAGCTTTCTTT. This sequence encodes CASSLLGKNTEAFF.

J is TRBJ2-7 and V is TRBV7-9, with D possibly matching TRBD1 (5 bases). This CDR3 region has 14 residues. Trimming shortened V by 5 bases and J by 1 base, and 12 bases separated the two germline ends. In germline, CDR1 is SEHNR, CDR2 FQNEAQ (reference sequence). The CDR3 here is CASSPQDTSYEQYF. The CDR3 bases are TGTGCCAGCAGCCCTCAGGACACGTCCTACGAGCAGTACTTC.

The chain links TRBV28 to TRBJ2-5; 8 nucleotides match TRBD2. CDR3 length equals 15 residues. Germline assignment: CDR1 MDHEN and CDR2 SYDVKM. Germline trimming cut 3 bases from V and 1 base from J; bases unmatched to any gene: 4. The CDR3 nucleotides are TGTGCCAGCAGTTTGGGAGCGGGGGTCCAAGAGACCCAGTACTTC. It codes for CASSLGAGVQETQYF. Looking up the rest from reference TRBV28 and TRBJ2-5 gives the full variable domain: DVKVTQSSRYLVKRTGEKVFLECVQDMDHENMFWYRQDPGLGLRLIYFSYDVKMKEKGDIPEGYSVSREKKERFSLILESASTNQTSMYLCASSLGAGVQETQYFGPGTRLLVL.

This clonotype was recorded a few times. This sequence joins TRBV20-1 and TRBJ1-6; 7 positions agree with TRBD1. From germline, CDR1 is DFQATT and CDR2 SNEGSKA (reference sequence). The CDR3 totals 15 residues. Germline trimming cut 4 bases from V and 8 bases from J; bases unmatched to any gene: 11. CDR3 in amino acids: CSAIPPGQLHSPLHF. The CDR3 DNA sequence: TGCAGTGCTATACCCCCGGGACAGTTACATTCACCCCTCCACTTT.

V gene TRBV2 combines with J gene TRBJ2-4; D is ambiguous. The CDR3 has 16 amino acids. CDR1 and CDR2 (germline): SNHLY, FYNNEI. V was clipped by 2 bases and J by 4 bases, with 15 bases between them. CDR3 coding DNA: TGTGCCAGCAGTGAATCATGGGTTCTTGATAAAAACATTCAGTACTTC. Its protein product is CASSESWVLDKNIQYF. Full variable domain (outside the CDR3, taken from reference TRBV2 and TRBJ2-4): EPEVTQTPSHQVTQMGQEVILRCVPISNHLYFYWYRQILGQKVEFLVSFYNNEISEKSEIFDDQFSVERPDGSNFTLKIRSTKLEDSAMYFCASSESWVLDKNIQYFGAGTRLSVL.

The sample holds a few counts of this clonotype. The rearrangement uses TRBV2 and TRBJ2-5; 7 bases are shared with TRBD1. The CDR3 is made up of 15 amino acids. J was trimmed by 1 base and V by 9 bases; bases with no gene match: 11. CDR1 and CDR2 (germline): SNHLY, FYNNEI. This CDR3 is CARTEYRGLQETQYF. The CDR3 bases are TGTGCCAGGACGGAGTACAGGGGCCTCCAAGAGACCCAGTACTTC.